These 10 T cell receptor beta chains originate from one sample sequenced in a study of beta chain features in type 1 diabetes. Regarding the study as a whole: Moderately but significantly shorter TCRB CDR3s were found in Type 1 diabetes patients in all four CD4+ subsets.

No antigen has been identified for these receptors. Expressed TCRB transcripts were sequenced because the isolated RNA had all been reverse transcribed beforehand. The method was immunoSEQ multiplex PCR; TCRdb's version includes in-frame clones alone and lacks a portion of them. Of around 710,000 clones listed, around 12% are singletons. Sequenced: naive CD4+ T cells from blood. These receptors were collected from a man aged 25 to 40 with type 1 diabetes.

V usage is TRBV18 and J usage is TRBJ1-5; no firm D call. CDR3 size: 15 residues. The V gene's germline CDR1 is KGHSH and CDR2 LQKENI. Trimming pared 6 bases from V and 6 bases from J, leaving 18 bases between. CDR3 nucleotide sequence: TGTGCCAGCTCCCCCGCAGAGGGCATGGGTCAGCCCCAGCATTTT. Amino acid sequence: CASSPAEGMGQPQHF.

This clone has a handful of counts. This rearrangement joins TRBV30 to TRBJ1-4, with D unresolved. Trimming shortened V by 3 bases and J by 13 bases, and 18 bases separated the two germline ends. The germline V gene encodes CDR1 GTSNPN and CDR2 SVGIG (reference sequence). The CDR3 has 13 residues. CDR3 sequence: CAWRRRFQEGLFF. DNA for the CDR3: TGTGCCTGGAGACGCAGGTTCCAGGAGGGACTGTTTTTT.

CDR3 sequence (DNA): TGTGCCAGCAGCCAAGACTCGGGGAATTCACCCCTCCACTTT. This translates into CASSQDSGNSPLHF. The V and J genes are TRBV4-2 and TRBJ1-6; D is unresolved. Trimming took off 0 bases at V and 7 bases at J, with 7 bases between the two ends. The CDR3 totals 14 residues. Germline V gene data show CDR1 as LGHNA and CDR2 as YNFKEQ.

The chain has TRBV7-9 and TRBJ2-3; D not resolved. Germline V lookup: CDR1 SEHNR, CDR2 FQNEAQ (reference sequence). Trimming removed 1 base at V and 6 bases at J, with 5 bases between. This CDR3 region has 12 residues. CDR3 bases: TGTGCCAGCAGCTTAGGACTCGATACGCAGTATTTT. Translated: CASSLGLDTQYF.

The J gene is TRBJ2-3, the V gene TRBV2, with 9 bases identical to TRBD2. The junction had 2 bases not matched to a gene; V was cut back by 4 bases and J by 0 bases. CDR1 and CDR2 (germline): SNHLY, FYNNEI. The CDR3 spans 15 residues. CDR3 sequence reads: CASSASGGSTDTQYF. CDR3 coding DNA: TGTGCCAGCAGTGCAAGCGGGGGGAGCACAGATACGCAGTATTTT.

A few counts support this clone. The DNA for the CDR3 is TGTGCCAGCAGCCCGTCCTCCGGGACAGGCGGTCATGCGCAGTACTTC. Encoded protein: CASSPSSGTGGHAQYF. This chain links TRBV7-2 with TRBJ2-7; 8 bases are a match to TRBD1. This CDR3 is built from 16 residues. Trimming cost V 5 bases and J 9 bases; bases outside gene matches: 18. Looked up from germline, CDR1 is SGHTA and CDR2 is FQGNSA. Based on the CDR3 plus reference TRBV7-2 and TRBJ2-7, the full variable domain is GAGVSQSPSNKVTEKGKDVELRCDPISGHTALYWYRQSLGQGLEFLIYFQGNSAPDKSGLPSDRFSAERTGGSVSTLTIQRTQQEDSAVYLCASSPSSGTGGHAQYFGPGTRLTVT.

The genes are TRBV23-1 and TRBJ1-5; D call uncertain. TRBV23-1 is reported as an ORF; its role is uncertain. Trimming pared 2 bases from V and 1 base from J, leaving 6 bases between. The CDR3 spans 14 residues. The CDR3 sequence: CASSQLESNQPQHF. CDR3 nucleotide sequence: TGCGCCAGCAGTCAACTAGAAAGCAATCAGCCCCAGCATTTT.

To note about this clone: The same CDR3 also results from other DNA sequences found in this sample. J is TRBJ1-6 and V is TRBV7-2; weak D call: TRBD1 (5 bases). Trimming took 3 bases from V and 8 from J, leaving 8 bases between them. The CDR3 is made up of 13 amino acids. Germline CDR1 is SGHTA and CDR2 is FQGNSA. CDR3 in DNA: TGTGCCAGCAGCTTGGGACGGGATTCACCCCTCCACTTT. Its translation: CASSLGRDSPLHF.

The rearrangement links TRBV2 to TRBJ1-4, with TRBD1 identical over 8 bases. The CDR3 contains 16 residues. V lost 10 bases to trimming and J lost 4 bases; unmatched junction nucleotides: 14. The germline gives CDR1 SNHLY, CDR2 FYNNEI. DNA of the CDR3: TGTGCCACCTTAAAATCACCGGGACAGGTTAATGAAAAACTGTTTTTT. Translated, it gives CATLKSPGQVNEKLFF.

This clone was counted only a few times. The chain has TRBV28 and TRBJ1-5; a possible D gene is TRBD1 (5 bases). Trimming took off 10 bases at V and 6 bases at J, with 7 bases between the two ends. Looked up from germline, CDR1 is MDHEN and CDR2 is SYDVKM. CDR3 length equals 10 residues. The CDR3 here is CATGGQPQHF. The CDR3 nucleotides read TGTGCCACCGGGGGTCAGCCCCAGCATTTT. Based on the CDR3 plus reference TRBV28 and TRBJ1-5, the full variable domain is DVKVTQSSRYLVKRTGEKVFLECVQDMDHENMFWYRQDPGLGLRLIYFSYDVKMKEKGDIPEGYSVSREKKERFSLILESASTNQTSMYLCATGGQPQHFGDGTRLSIL.